A few counts support the clone carrying this T cell receptor beta chain. These data belong to a study of blood T cells in healthy people across ages. For the second PCR, which ran for 7 to 11 cycles, a sample-barcoded 5' primer and a J-beta primer mix were used. Each CDR3 protein is one row after TCRdb ran MiXCR on the 5' RACE reads. The table shows about 1,400,000 distinct CDR3 sequences, with 45% to 70% occurring only once. Looked up from germline, CDR1 is DFQATT and CDR2 is SNEGSKA (reference sequence). The CDR3 is made up of 13 amino acids. Trimming took off 1 base at V and 2 bases at J, with 8 bases between the two ends. RNA extraction gave at least 5 micrograms of total RNA per sample.

The receptor's source is a man younger than 30 in good health. Sequencing was carried out using blood. J is TRBJ2-5 and V is TRBV20-1, with D uncertain. The CDR3 protein is CSARGDAQETQYF. CDR3 in DNA: TGCAGTGCTAGAGGTGATGCGCAAGAGACCCAGTACTTC.